One and the same sample provided the 17 T cell receptor beta chains below, sequenced in a study of T cells in tuberculosis. The protocol was immunoSEQ multiplex PCR, while the TCRdb copy is restricted to in-frame clones and leaves out a portion. Found here are about 40,000 clones, 90% to 95% of them singletons; the top ten hold about 12%. Sequenced sample: PBMCs. The receptor set was obtained from a donor aged 10-30 years with latent tuberculosis or without tuberculosis infection. Some clones in this sample may be carry-over from other donors' samples.

The V call is TRBV5-1, the J call TRBJ2-2, with TRBD1 matching 7 bases. V lost 1 base and J lost 3; bases outside the gene matches: 6. Germline CDR1 reads SGHRS; CDR2 reads YFSETQ. The CDR3 sequence is 16 residues long. The CDR3 here is CASSLTPGTDTGELFF. The CDR3 nucleotides are TGCGCCAGCAGCTTGACCCCCGGGACAGACACCGGGGAGCTGTTTTTT.

On this clone: The sample carries other DNA sequences with the same CDR3. The chain recombines TRBV5-1 with TRBJ1-1, with D perhaps matching TRBD1 (5 bases). Germline loops: CDR1 SGHRS, CDR2 YFSETQ. This CDR3 has 13 amino acids. V was trimmed by 4 bases and J by 1 base, leaving 8 bases between them. For the CDR3, the DNA is TGCGCCAGCAGCCTGACAGAGAACACTGAAGCTTTCTTT. It specifies CASSLTENTEAFF.

DNA of the CDR3: TGTGCCAGTAGTATAGGCCAGGGGTGGTATGAGCAGTTCTTC. Residues: CASSIGQGWYEQFF. This chain links TRBV19 with TRBJ2-1; tentatively, D is TRBD1 (6 bases). CDR1 LNHDA and CDR2 SQIVND come from the germline V gene (reference sequence). The ends were cut back, 1 base at V and 8 bases at J, with 12 bases in the middle. CDR3 size: 14 residues.

The chain is built from TRBV27 and TRBJ1-5; 9 bases fit TRBD1. This CDR3 is built from 18 residues. J lost 0 bases, V lost 5 bases, and 11 bases had no gene match. Germline V gives CDR1 MNHEY, CDR2 SMNVEV (reference sequence). The CDR3: CASSPKGQGVYSNQPQHF. For the CDR3, the DNA is TGTGCCAGCAGTCCTAAGGGACAGGGAGTTTATAGCAATCAGCCCCAGCATTTT.

The J gene is TRBJ1-1, the V gene TRBV6-1; tentatively, D is TRBD1 (6 bases). The CDR3 loop spans 12 amino acids. Per germline, CDR1 MNHNS and CDR2 SASEGT. The germline V and J ends were trimmed by 8 bases and 3 bases, with 10 bases remaining between them. The CDR3 sequence: CASGQGHTEAFF. DNA for the CDR3: TGTGCCAGCGGCCAGGGGCACACTGAAGCTTTCTTT.

The V and J genes are TRBV7-2 and TRBJ1-6; maybe TRBD1 (5 bases). V shed 5 bases and J shed 0 bases, with 11 bases lying between them. The CDR3 runs to 16 residues. Germline V lookup: CDR1 SGHTA, CDR2 FQGNSA. This CDR3 reads CASSTQTDSYNSPLHF. Here the CDR3 DNA reads TGTGCCAGCAGCACCCAGACAGACTCCTATAATTCACCCCTCCACTTT. Full variable domain (outside the CDR3, taken from reference TRBV7-2 and TRBJ1-6): GAGVSQSPSNKVTEKGKDVELRCDPISGHTALYWYRQSLGQGLEFLIYFQGNSAPDKSGLPSDRFSAERTGGSVSTLTIQRTQQEDSAVYLCASSTQTDSYNSPLHFGNGTRLTVT.

This chain uses TRBV11-3 with TRBJ1-1, with D uncertain. Per the germline V gene, CDR1 is SGHNT and CDR2 is YENEEA. The length of the CDR3 is 13 residues. V was trimmed by 4 bases and J by 3 bases, leaving 9 bases between them. The CDR3 sequence: CASSSEYHTEAFF. CDR3 coding DNA: TGTGCCAGCAGCTCTGAGTATCACACTGAAGCTTTCTTT.

The chain combines TRBV9 with TRBJ1-3; no definite D call. The CDR3 consists of 13 residues. V lost 3 bases and J lost 0, with 4 bases in between. Looked up from germline, CDR1 is SGDLS and CDR2 is YYNGEE. CDR3 region: CASSAYSGNTIYF. The CDR3 DNA reads as TGTGCCAGCAGCGCCTACTCTGGAAACACCATATATTTT.

CDR3 sequence reads: CASSLEGASYEQYF. CDR3 nucleotide sequence: TGTGCCAGCAGTTTGGAGGGGGCCTCCTACGAGCAGTACTTC. The rearrangement links TRBV6-5 to TRBJ2-7, with D tentatively TRBD1 (7 bases). V was shortened by 4 bases and J by 0 bases, with 10 bases between the two germline ends. The CDR3 consists of 14 residues. Germline CDR1 and CDR2: MNHEY and SVGAGI.

The chain couples TRBV6-1 to TRBJ1-1, with TRBD1 as a possible D gene (5 bases). The germline V gene encodes CDR1 MNHNS and CDR2 SASEGT. V lost 6 bases and J lost 0, with 11 bases in between. The CDR3 loop spans 14 amino acids. CDR3 residues: CASRDINLNTEAFF. CDR3 nucleotide sequence: TGTGCCAGCAGGGACATCAACTTGAACACTGAAGCTTTCTTT.

A remark on this clone: Other DNA variants within this sample encode the same CDR3. V gene TRBV29-1 combines with J gene TRBJ1-1; 7 bases are shared with TRBD1. This CDR3 region has 15 residues. Germline V gene sequence: CDR1 SQVTM, CDR2 ANQGSEA. V shed 2 bases, J shed 1 base, and the junction held 7 bases outside the gene matches. The CDR3, as DNA: TGCAGCGTTGAAATGTATCAGGGGGAGAACACTGAAGCTTTCTTT. It yields the protein CSVEMYQGENTEAFF.

The chain has TRBV15 and TRBJ2-5; unclear D gene. The CDR3 contains 16 residues. V lost 0 bases and J 0 bases, leaving 11 bases between the germline ends. The germline V gene encodes CDR1 LNHNV and CDR2 YYDKDF (reference sequence). CDR3 in amino acids: CATSRDHPRNQETQYF. CDR3 nucleotide sequence: TGTGCCACCAGCAGAGATCACCCGCGGAACCAAGAGACCCAGTACTTC. Complete variable domain (other parts from reference TRBV15 and TRBJ2-5): DAMVIQNPRYQVTQFGKPVTLSCSQTLNHNVMYWYQQKSSQAPKLLFHYYDKDFNNEADTPDNFQSRRPNTSFCFLDIRSPGLGDTAMYLCATSRDHPRNQETQYFGPGTRLLVL.

This chain connects TRBV6-5 to TRBJ1-2, with unresolved D. V gave up 3 bases and J gave up 2 bases, with 7 bases separating them. Germline CDR1 is MNHEY and CDR2 is SVGAGI. The CDR3 covers 13 residues. This chain's CDR3 is CASSYLKNYGYTF. As DNA, the CDR3 is TGTGCCAGCAGTTATCTAAAAAACTATGGCTACACCTTC.

The chain employs TRBV30 and TRBJ1-5; unclear D gene. The V gene's germline CDR1 is GTSNPN and CDR2 SVGIG (reference sequence). This CDR3 contains 14 residues. V lost 0 bases, J lost 7 bases, and 13 bases lay in between. This chain's CDR3 is CAWSVQRVVQPQHF. The DNA of the CDR3 is TGTGCCTGGAGTGTACAGAGGGTAGTGCAGCCCCAGCATTTT.

The V and J genes are TRBV7-8 and TRBJ2-6; D uncertain. Germline CDR1 reads SGHVS; CDR2 reads FQNEAQ. The CDR3 extends over 16 amino acids. V lost 2 bases to trimming and J lost 0 bases, with 8 bases between them. CDR3 DNA: TGTGCCAGCAGCTTACCGCGTGACTCTGGGGCCAACGTCCTGACTTTC. Translating it yields CASSLPRDSGANVLTF.

V gene TRBV11-2 combines with J gene TRBJ2-7; tentatively, D is TRBD1 (7 bases). CDR3 length: 14 amino acids. Germline lookup yields CDR1 SGHAT and CDR2 FQNNGV. Trimming cost V 7 bases and J 5 bases, with 18 bases left between them. The CDR3 sequence is CASNAGGKKNEQYF. CDR3 DNA sequence: TGTGCCAGCAACGCAGGGGGGAAGAAGAACGAGCAGTACTTC.

The chain couples TRBV5-1 to TRBJ2-1, with TRBD2 matching over 8 bases. The CDR3 length is 15 residues. In germline, CDR1 is SGHRS, CDR2 YFSETQ. J was trimmed by 2 bases and V by 6 bases; bases with no gene match: 7. The CDR3 is CASTRGGQTYNEQFF. The CDR3 DNA reads as TGCGCCAGCACTCGCGGGGGGCAAACCTACAATGAGCAGTTCTTC. Together with reference TRBV5-1 and TRBJ2-1, the CDR3 gives the full variable domain: KAGVTQTPRYLIKTRGQQVTLSCSPISGHRSVSWYQQTPGQGLQFLFEYFSETQRNKGNFPGRFSGRQFSNSRSEMNVSTLELGDSALYLCASTRGGQTYNEQFFGPGTRLTVL.